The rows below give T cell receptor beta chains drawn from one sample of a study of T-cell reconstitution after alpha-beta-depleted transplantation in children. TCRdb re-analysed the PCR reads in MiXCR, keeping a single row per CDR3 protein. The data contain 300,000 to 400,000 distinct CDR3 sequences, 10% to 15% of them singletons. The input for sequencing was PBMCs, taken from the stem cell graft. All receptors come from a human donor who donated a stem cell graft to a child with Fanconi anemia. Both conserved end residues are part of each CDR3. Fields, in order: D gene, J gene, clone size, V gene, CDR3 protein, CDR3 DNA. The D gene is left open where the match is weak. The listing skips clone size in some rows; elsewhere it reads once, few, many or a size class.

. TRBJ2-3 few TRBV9 CASGREDTQYF TGTGCCAGCGGAAGAGAAGATACGCAGTATTTT
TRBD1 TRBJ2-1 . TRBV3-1 CVSSQDGTGGWGEQFF TGTGTCAGCAGCCAAGATGGGACAGGGGGCTGGGGTGAGCAGTTCTTC
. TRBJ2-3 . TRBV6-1 CASSEEWGNTQYF TGTGCCAGCAGTGAAGAGTGGGGGAATACGCAGTATTTT
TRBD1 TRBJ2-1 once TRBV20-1 CSARDLGQDHNEQFF TGCAGTGCTAGAGATCTGGGACAGGACCACAATGAGCAGTTCTTC
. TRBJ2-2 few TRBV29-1 CSGAGAEAGELFF TGCAGCGGGGCAGGGGCGGAAGCCGGGGAGCTGTTTTTT
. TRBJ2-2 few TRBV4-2 CASSQEGGRATGELFF TGTGCCAGCAGCCAAGAGGGCGGTAGGGCCACCGGGGAGCTGTTTTTT
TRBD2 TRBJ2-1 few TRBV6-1 CASSPLGGGGNEQFF TGTGCCAGCAGTCCTCTCGGCGGGGGGGGCAATGAGCAGTTCTTC
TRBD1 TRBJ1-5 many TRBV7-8 CASSFTGGGSQPQHF TGTGCCAGCAGCTTTACAGGGGGCGGGAGTCAGCCCCAGCATTTT
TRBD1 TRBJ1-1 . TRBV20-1 CSAGQGNTEAFF TGCAGTGCCGGACAGGGGAACACTGAAGCTTTCTTT
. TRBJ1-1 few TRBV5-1 CASRVGSTTEAFF TGCGCCAGCAGGGTCGGGAGTACCACTGAAGCTTTCTTT
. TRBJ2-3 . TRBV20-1 CSSLEQGTDTQYF TGCAGTTCCTTGGAACAGGGCACAGATACGCAGTATTTT
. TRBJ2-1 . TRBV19 CASRTTPWVDNEQFF TGTGCCAGTAGAACAACCCCCTGGGTGGACAATGAGCAGTTCTTC
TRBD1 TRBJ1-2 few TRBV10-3 CAVTGTGGNFSSGYTF TGTGCCGTAACCGGGACAGGGGGCAATTTCTCCAGTGGCTACACCTTC
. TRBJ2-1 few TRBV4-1 CASSQDMASSEQFF TGCGCCAGCAGCCAAGATATGGCTAGCTCTGAGCAGTTCTTC
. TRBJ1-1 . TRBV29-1 CSDDNTEAFF TGCAGCGACGACAACACTGAAGCTTTCTTT
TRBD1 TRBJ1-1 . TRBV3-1 CASSHGRGLTEAFF TGTGCCAGCAGCCACGGAAGGGGGCTCACTGAAGCTTTCTTT
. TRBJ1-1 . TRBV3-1 CASSQVPGETLSPEAFF TGTGCCAGCAGCCAAGTCCCTGGGGAGACCCTGAGCCCTGAAGCTTTCTTT
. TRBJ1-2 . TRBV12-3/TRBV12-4 CASSLTAGDSGYTF TGTGCCAGCAGTTTAACGGCGGGTGACTCTGGCTACACCTTC
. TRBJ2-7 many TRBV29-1 CSVETYYEQYF TGCAGCGTTGAAACATACTACGAGCAGTACTTC
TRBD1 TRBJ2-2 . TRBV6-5 CASSYTWTGHTGELFF TGTGCCAGCAGTTACACGTGGACAGGGCACACCGGGGAGCTGTTTTTT
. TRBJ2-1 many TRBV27 CASSLIAANEQFF TGTGCCAGCAGTTTAATAGCGGCCAATGAGCAGTTCTTC
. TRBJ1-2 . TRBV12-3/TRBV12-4 CASSFAGRRGGYTF TGTGCCAGCAGTTTCGCAGGGCGTAGGGGCGGCTACACCTTC
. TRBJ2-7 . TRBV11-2 CASSLRGRGNYEQYF TGTGCCAGCAGCTTAAGGGGACGGGGCAACTACGAGCAGTACTTC
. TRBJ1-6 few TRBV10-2 CASSEYAGASSYNSPLHF TGCGCCAGCAGTGAGTACGCGGGGGCCTCCTCTTATAATTCACCCCTCCACTTT
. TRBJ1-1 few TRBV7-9 CASSLWTANTEAFF TGTGCCAGCAGCTTATGGACAGCGAACACTGAAGCTTTCTTT
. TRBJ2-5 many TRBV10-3 CAISPFVGETQYF TGTGCCATCAGTCCCTTTGTTGGGGAGACCCAGTACTTC
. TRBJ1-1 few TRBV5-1 CASRFQRNTEAFF TGCGCCAGCAGGTTTCAGCGGAACACTGAAGCTTTCTTT
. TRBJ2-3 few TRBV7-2 CASLFGYTQYF TGTGCCAGCCTCTTCGGCTATACGCAGTATTTT
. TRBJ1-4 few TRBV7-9 CASSFGRANEKLFF TGTGCCAGCAGCTTCGGAAGGGCTAATGAAAAACTGTTTTTT
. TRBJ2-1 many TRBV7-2 CASSGLAQQFF TGTGCCAGCAGCGGTCTAGCGCAGCAGTTCTTC
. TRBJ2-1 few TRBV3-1 CASSPRHGNNEQFF TGTGCCAGCAGCCCTCGACACGGGAACAATGAGCAGTTCTTC
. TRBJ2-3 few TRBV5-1 CASSLERHLTDTQYF TGCGCCAGCAGCTTGGAAAGACACCTCACAGATACGCAGTATTTT
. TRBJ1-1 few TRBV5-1 CASRELSNTEAFF TGCGCCAGCCGGGAACTGTCGAACACTGAAGCTTTCTTT
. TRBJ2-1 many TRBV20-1 CSALTHGARTYNEQFF TGCAGTGCTCTAACCCATGGAGCTCGAACCTACAATGAGCAGTTCTTC
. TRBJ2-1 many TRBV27 CASRFGGSSYNEQFF TGTGCCAGCCGTTTTGGGGGGAGCTCCTACAATGAGCAGTTCTTC
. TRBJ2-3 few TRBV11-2 CASSLEGPGTQYF TGTGCCAGCAGCTTAGAGGGGCCAGGTACGCAGTATTTT
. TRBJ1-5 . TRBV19 CASTFNSNQPQHF TGTGCCAGTACCTTCAATAGCAATCAGCCCCAGCATTTT
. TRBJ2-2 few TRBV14 CASSQDLGTGELFF TGTGCCAGCAGCCAAGATTTAGGGACCGGGGAGCTGTTTTTT
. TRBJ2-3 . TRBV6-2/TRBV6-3 CASSYSLPSRGGSIDTQYF TGTGCCAGCAGTTACTCCTTACCCTCACGCGGAGGAAGCATAGATACGCAGTATTTT
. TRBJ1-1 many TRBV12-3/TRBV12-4 CASSLQVYTEAFF TGTGCCAGCAGTTTACAGGTTTACACTGAAGCTTTCTTT
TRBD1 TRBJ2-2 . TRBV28 CASGQGAHTGELFF TGTGCCAGCGGACAGGGGGCGCACACCGGGGAGCTGTTTTTT
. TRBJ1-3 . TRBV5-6 CASSLLGNSGNTIYF TGTGCCAGCAGCTTGTTGGGCAACTCTGGAAACACCATATATTTT
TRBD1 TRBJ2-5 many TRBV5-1 CASSLGLQGGETQYF TGCGCCAGCAGCCTTGGATTACAGGGGGGAGAGACCCAGTACTTC
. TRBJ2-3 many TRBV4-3 CASSQGEGTDTQYF TGCGCCAGCAGCCAGGGGGAAGGTACAGATACGCAGTATTTT
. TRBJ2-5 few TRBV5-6 CASSPGTPTGETQYF TGTGCCAGCAGCCCCGGGACACCCACGGGCGAGACCCAGTACTTC
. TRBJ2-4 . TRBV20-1 CSAARENIQYF TGCAGTGCTGCACGGGAAAACATTCAGTACTTC
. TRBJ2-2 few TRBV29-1 CSVDRGDGGELFF TGCAGCGTTGACAGGGGAGACGGCGGGGAGCTGTTTTTT
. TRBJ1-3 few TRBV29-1 CSVEAPSGSAADF TGCAGCGTTGAAGCCCCTTCCGGGTCTGCTGCGGATTTT
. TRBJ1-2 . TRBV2 CARDREGTWGYTF TGTGCCAGGGACCGTGAGGGGACATGGGGCTACACCTTC
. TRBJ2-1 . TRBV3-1 CASSQLWGRAGEQFF TGTGCCAGCAGCCAACTATGGGGCAGGGCAGGTGAGCAGTTCTTC